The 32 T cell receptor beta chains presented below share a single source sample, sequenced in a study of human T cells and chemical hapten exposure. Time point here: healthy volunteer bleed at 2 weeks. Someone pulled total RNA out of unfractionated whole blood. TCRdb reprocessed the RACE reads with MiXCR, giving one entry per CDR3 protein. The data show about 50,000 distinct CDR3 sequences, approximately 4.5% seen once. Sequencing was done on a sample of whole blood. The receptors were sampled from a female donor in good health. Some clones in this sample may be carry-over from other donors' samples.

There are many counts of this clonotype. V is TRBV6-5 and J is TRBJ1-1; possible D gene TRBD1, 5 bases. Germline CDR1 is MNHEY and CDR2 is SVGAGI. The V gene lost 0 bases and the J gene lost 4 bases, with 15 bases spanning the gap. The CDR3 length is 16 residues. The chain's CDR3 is CASSYSLGVGGTEAFF. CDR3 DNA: TGTGCCAGCAGTTACTCGCTGGGGGTGGGGGGCACTGAAGCTTTCTTT.

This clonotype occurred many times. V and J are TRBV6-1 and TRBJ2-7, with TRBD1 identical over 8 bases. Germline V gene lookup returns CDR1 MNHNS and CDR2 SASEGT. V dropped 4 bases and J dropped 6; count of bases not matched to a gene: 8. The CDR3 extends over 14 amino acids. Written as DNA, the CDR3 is TGTGCCAGCAGTGGCCGACAGGGGCGGTCCGAGCAGTACTTC. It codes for CASSGRQGRSEQYF.

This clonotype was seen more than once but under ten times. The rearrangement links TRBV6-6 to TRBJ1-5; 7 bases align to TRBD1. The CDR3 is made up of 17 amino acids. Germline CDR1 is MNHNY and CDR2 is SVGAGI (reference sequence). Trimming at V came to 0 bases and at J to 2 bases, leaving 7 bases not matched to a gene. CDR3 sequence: CASSYSGRGYGNQPQHF. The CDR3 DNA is TGTGCCAGCAGTTACTCAGGCAGGGGGTATGGCAATCAGCCCCAGCATTTT.

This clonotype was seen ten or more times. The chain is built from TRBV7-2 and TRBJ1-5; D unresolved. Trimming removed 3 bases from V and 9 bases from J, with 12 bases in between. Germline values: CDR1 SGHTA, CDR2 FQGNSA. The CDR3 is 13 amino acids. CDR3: CASSLHSRSPQHF. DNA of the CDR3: TGTGCCAGCAGCTTGCACTCCCGGTCGCCCCAGCATTTT.

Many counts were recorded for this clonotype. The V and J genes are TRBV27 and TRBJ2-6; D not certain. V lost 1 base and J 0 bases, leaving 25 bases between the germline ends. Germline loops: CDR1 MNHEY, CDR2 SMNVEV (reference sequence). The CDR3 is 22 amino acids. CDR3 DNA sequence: TGTGCCAGCAGTTTATACTTCGACCGGATGCCTTTTCTTACCTCTGGGGCCAACGTCCTGACTTTC. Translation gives CASSLYFDRMPFLTSGANVLTF.

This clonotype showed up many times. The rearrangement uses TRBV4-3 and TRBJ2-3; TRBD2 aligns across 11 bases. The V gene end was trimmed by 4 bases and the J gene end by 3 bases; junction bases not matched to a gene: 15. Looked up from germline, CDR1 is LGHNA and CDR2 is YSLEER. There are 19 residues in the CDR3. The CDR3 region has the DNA TGCGCCAGCAGCCCTGTAGCGGGGGGGCAGATTTTTATTACAGATACGCAGTATTTT. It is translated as CASSPVAGGQIFITDTQYF.

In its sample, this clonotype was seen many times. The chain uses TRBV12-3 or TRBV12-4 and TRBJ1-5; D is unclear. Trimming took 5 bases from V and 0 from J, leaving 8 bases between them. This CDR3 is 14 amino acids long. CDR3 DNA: TGTGCCAGCAGTCAAGGCCGTAGCAATCAGCCCCAGCATTTT. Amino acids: CASSQGRSNQPQHF.

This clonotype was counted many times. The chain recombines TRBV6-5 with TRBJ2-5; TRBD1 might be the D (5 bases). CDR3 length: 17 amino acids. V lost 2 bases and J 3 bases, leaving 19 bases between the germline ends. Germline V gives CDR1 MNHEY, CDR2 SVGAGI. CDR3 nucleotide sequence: TGTGCCAGCAGTTACGTCCCGGGCCTAGGGGATAAAGAGACCCAGTACTTC. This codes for CASSYVPGLGDKETQYF.

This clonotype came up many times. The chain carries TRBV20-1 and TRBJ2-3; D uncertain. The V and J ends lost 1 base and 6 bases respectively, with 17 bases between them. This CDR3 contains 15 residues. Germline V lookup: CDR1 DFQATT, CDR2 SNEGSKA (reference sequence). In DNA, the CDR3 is TGCAGTGCTAGAGGCCCTTCCACGGGTATTGATACGCAGTATTTT. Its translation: CSARGPSTGIDTQYF.

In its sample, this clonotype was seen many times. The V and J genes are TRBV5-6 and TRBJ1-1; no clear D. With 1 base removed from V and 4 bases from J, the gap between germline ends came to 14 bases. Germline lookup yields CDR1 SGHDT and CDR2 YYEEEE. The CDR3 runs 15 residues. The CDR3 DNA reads TGTGCCAGCAGCTTGATCCGTAAAGAGACCACTGAAGCTTTCTTT. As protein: CASSLIRKETTEAFF.

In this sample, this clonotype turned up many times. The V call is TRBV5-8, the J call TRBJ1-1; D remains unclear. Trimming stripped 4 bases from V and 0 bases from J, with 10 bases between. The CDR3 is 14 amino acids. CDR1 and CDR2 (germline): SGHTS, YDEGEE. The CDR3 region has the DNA TGTGCCAGCAGCCCCCGTCTCATGAACACTGAAGCTTTCTTT. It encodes CASSPRLMNTEAFF.

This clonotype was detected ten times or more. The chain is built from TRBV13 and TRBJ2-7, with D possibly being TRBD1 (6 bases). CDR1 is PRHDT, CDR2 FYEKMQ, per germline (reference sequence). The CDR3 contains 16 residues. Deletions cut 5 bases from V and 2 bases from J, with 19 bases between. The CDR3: CASSAIPYGQPYEQYF. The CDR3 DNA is TGTGCCAGCAGCGCGATTCCTTACGGACAGCCCTACGAGCAGTACTTC.

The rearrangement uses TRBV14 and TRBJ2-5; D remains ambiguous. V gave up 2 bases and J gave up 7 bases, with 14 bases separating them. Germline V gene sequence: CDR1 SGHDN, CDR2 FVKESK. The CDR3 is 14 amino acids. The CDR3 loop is CASSQWTTGLTQYF. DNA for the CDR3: TGTGCCAGCAGCCAATGGACGACCGGGCTGACCCAGTACTTC.

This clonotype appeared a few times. The CDR3 nucleotides read TGTGCCAGCAGGCCCGGGGAGCTGTTTTTT. It translates to CASRPGELFF. The chain combines TRBV7-3 with TRBJ2-2; D not certain. The V end was cut by 6 bases, the J end by 6 bases, with 2 bases between. The CDR3 loop spans 10 amino acids. Germline V gene data show CDR1 as SGHTA and CDR2 as FQGTGA.

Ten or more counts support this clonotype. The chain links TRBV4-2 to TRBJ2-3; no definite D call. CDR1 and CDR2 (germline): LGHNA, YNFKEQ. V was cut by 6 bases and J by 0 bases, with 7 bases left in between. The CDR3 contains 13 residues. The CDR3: CASRAGSTDTQYF. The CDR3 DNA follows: TGTGCCAGCAGAGCAGGAAGCACAGATACGCAGTATTTT.

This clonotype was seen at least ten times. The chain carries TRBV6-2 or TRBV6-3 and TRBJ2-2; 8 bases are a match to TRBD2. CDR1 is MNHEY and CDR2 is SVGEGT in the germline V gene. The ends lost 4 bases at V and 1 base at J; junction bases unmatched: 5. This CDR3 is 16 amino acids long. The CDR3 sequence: CASSSAGGQNTGELFF. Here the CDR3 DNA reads TGTGCCAGCAGTTCGGCGGGGGGACAGAACACCGGGGAGCTGTTTTTT.

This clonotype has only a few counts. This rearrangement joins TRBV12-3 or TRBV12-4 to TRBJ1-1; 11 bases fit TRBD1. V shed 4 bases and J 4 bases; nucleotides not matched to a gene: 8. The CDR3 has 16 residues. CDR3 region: CASSSWDRGSGTEAFF. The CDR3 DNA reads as TGTGCCAGCAGTTCCTGGGACAGGGGGTCGGGCACTGAAGCTTTCTTT.

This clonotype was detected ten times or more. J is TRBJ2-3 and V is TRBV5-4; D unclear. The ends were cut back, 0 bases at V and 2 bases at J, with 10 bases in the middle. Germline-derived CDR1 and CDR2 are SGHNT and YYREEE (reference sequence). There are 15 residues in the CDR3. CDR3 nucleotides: TGTGCCAGCAGCTTGGGGTCCTGGGACACAGATACGCAGTATTTT. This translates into CASSLGSWDTDTQYF.

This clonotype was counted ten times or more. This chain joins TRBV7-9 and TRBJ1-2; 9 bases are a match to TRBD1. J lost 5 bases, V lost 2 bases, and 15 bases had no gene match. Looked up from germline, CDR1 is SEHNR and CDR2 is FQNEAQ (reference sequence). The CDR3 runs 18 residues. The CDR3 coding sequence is TGTGCCAGCAGCTTATTACGGGGACAGGGACCGTTGGAGTATGGCTACACCTTC. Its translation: CASSLLRGQGPLEYGYTF.

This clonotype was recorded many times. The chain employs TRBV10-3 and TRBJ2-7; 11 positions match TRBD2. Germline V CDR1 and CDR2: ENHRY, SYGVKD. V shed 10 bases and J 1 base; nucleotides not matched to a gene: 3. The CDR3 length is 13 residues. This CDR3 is CATTSGGSYEQYF. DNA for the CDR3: TGTGCCACAACTAGCGGGGGATCCTACGAGCAGTACTTC.

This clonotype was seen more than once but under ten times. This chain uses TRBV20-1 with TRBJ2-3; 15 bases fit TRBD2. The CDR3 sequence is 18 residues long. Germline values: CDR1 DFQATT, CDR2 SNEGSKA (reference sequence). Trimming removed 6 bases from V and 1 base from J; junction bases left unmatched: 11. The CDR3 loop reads CSARTGLAGGLGTDTQYF. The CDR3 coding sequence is TGCAGTGCGAGGACCGGACTAGCGGGGGGGCTGGGCACAGATACGCAGTATTTT.

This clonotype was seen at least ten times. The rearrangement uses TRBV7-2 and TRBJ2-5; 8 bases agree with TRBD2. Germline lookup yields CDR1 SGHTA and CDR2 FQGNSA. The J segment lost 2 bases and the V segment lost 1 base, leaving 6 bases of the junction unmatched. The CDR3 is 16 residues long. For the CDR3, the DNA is TGTGCCAGCAGCTTAGGGGGAGCGGGGGCACAAGAGACCCAGTACTTC. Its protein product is CASSLGGAGAQETQYF.

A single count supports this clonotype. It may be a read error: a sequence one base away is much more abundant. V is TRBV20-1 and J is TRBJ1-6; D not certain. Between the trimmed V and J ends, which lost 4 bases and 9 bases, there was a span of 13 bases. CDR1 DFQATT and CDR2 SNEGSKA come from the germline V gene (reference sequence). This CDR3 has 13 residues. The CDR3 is CSANGVPSSPLHF. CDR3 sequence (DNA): TGCAGTGCTAACGGAGTACCAAGTTCACCCCTCCACTTT.

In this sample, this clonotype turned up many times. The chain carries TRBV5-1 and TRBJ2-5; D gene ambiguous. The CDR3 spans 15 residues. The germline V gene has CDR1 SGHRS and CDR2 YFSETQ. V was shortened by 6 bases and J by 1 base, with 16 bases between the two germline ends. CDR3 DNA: TGCGCCAGCATGATTGGTGGGAAAACCCAAGAGACCCAGTACTTC. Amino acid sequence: CASMIGGKTQETQYF.

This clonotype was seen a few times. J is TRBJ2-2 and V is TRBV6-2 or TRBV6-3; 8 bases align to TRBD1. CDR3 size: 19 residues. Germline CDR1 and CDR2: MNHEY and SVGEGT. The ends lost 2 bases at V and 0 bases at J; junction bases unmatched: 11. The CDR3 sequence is CASSYPDRAAYSNTGELFF. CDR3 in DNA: TGTGCCAGCAGTTACCCGGACAGGGCAGCTTACTCGAACACCGGGGAGCTGTTTTTT.

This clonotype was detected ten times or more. The CDR3 nucleotides are TGTGCCAGCAGCCAAGATATGCGAGCTCGAGGGGAGCTGTTTTTT. Its translation: CASSQDMRARGELFF. The rearrangement links TRBV4-2 to TRBJ2-2; no definite D call. Germline V CDR1 and CDR2: LGHNA, YNFKEQ. This CDR3 has 15 residues. Trimming removed 0 bases from V and 8 bases from J, with 13 bases in between.

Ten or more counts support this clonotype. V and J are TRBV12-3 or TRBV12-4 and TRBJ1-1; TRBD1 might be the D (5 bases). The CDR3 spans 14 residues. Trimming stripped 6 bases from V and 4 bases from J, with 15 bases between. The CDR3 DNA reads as TGTGCCAGCAGGTCCCTATGGGGACGCACTGAAGCTTTCTTT. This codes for CASRSLWGRTEAFF.

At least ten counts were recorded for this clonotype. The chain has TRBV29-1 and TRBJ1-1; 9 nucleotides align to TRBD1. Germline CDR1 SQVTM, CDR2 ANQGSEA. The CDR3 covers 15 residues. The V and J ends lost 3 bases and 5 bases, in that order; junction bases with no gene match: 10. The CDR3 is CSVDGTGLRGTEAFF. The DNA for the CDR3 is TGCAGCGTTGATGGGACAGGGTTGAGGGGGACTGAAGCTTTCTTT.

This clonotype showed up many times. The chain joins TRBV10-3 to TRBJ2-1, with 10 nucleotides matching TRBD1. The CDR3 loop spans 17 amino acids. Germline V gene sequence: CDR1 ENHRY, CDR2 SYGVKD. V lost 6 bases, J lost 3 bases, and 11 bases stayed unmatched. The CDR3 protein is CAIRPGSGQGNYNEQFF. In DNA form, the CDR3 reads TGTGCCATCAGACCCGGGTCGGGACAGGGGAACTACAATGAGCAGTTCTTC.

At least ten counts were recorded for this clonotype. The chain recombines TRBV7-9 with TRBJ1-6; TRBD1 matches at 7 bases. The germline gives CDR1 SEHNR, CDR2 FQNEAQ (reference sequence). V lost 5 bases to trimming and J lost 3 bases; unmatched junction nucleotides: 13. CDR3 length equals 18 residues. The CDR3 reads CASSLTGDREYYNSPLHF. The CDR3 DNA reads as TGTGCCAGCAGCCTTACCGGTGACAGGGAATACTATAATTCACCCCTCCACTTT.

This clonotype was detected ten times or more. The CDR3 region is CASSRWTEKTEAFF. The CDR3 coding sequence is TGCGCCAGCAGCCGATGGACAGAAAAGACTGAAGCTTTCTTT. This chain uses TRBV4-3 with TRBJ1-1; tentative D call: TRBD1 (6 bases). V was pared by 4 bases and J by 5 bases, with 14 bases between. This CDR3 has 14 residues. Germline V gene data show CDR1 as LGHNA and CDR2 as YSLEER.

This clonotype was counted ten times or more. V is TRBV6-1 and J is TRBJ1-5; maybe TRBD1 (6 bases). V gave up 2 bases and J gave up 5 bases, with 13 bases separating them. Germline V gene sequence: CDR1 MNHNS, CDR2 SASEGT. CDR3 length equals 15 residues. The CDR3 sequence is CASSERGQGDQPQHF. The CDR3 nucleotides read TGTGCCAGCAGTGAACGGGGGCAAGGGGATCAGCCCCAGCATTTT.